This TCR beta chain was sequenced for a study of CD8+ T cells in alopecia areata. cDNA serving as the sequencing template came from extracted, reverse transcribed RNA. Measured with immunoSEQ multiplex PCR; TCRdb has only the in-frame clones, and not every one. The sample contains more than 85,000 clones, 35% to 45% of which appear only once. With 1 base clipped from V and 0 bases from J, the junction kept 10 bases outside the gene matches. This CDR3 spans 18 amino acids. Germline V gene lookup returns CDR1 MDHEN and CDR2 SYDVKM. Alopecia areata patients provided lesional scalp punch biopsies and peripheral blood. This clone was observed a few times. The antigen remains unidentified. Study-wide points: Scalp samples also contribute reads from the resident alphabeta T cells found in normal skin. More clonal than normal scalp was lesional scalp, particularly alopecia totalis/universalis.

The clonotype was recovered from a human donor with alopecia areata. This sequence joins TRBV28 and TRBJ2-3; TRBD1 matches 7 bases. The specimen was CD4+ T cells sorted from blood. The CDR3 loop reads CASSLSDRQGPSTDTQYF. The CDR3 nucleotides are TGTGCCAGCAGTTTATCCGACCGACAGGGTCCTAGCACAGATACGCAGTATTTT.